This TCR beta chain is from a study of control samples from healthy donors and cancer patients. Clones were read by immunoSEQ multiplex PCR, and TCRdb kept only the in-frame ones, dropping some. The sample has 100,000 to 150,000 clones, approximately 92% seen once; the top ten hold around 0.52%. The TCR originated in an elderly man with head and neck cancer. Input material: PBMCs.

CDR3 bases: TGCAGCGCCGAAGTAGGCACAGATACGCAGTATTTT. Encoded protein: CSAEVGTDTQYF. This chain links TRBV29-1 with TRBJ2-3; D uncertain. The CDR3 is 12 amino acids. Between the trimmed V and J ends, which lost 7 bases and 1 base, there was a span of 9 bases. CDR1 SQVTM and CDR2 ANQGSEA come from the germline V gene.